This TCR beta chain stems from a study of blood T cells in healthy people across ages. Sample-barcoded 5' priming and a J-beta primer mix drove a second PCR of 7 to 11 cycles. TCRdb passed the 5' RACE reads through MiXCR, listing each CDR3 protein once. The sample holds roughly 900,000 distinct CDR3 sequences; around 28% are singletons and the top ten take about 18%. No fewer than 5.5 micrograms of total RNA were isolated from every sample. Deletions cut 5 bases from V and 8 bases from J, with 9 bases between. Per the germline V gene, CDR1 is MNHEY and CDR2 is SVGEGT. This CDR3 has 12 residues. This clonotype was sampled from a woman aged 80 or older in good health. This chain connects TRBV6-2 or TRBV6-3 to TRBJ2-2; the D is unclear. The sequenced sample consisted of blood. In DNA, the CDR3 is TGTGCCAGCAGTATGACCGGAGGGGAGCTGTTTTTT. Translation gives CASSMTGGELFF.